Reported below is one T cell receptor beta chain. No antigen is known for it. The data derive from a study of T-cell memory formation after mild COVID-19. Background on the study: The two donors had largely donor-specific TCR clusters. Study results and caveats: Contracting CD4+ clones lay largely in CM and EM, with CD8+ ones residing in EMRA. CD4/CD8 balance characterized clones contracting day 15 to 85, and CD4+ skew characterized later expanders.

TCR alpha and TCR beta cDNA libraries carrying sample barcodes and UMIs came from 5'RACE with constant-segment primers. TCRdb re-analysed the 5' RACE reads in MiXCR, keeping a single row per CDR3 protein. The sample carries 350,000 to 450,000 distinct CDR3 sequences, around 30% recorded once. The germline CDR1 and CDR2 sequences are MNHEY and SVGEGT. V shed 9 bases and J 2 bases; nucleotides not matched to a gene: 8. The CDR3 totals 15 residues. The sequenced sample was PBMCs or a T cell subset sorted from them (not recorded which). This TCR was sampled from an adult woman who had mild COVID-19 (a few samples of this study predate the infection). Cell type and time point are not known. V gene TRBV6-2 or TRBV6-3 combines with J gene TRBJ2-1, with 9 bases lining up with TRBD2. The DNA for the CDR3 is TGTGCCAGTAGGGAGGAGCGGGGGGCCTACAATGAGCAGTTCTTC. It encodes CASREERGAYNEQFF.